One sample yielded the 26 T cell receptor beta chains listed below, sequenced in a study of OX40 agonist ivuxolimab in advanced cancers. TCRdb's table, derived via immunoSEQ multiplex PCR, lists solely in-frame clones and lacks some. The sample lists approximately 100,000 clones, 90% occurring once. The sample consisted of CD4+ or CD8+ T cells sorted from blood, taken in a trial of the OX40 agonist ivuxolimab. The source is an adult with an advanced solid tumor such as melanoma, head and neck, liver or kidney cancer.

The genes are TRBV7-2 and TRBJ1-2; 8 positions match TRBD1. Germline CDR1 and CDR2: SGHTA and FQGNSA. The CDR3 is 14 amino acids. Unmatched junction bases numbered 9, after V lost 5 bases and J lost 7 bases. The CDR3 sequence is CASSPDRGLGGYTF. CDR3 nucleotide sequence: TGTGCCAGCAGCCCAGACAGGGGTCTAGGTGGCTACACCTTC.

The chain couples TRBV7-7 to TRBJ2-1; unclear D gene. V lost 6 bases, J lost 6 bases, and 15 bases lay in between. The CDR3 length is 14 residues. CDR1 and CDR2 from the germline V gene are SSHAT and FNYEAQ (reference sequence). CDR3 region: CASSKDPNFNEQFF. Here the CDR3 DNA reads TGTGCCAGCAGTAAAGACCCTAACTTCAATGAGCAGTTCTTC.

The J gene is TRBJ2-1, the V gene TRBV5-1; TRBD2 aligns across 8 bases. The CDR3 runs 16 residues. CDR1 and CDR2 (germline): SGHRS, YFSETQ. V dropped 4 bases and J dropped 6; count of bases not matched to a gene: 12. In DNA form, the CDR3 reads TGCGCCAGCAGCCCGCAAGCGGGAGTGGGGGGCAATGAGCAGTTCTTC. Translation: CASSPQAGVGGNEQFF.

This chain connects TRBV10-3 to TRBJ2-5; D possibly corresponds to TRBD2 (6 bases). The length of the CDR3 is 15 residues. Germline values: CDR1 ENHRY, CDR2 SYGVKD. The V end lost 1 base, the J end lost 4 bases, and 13 bases lay between the germline ends. CDR3 sequence reads: CAISEWGDVRETQYF. CDR3 sequence (DNA): TGTGCCATCAGTGAGTGGGGGGACGTAAGAGAGACCCAGTACTTC.

The V call is TRBV7-9, the J call TRBJ2-3; 7 nucleotides match TRBD2. This CDR3 comprises 17 residues. The J segment lost 1 base and the V segment lost 5 bases, leaving 12 bases of the junction unmatched. CDR1 SEHNR and CDR2 FQNEAQ come from the germline V gene (reference sequence). The DNA for the CDR3 is TGTGCCAGCAGCGAACCGGGACTACGGACCCGCACAGATACGCAGTATTTT. Encoded protein: CASSEPGLRTRTDTQYF. Full variable domain (remainder filled in from reference TRBV7-9 and TRBJ2-3): DTGVSQNPRHKITKRGQNVTFRCDPISEHNRLYWYRQTLGQGPEFLTYFQNEAQLEKSRLLSDRFSAERPKGSFSTLEIQRTEQGDSAMYLCASSEPGLRTRTDTQYFGPGTRLTVL.

This clone showed up just once. The CDR3 DNA follows: TGTGCCAGCAGCTTGGGGGGCAGGGCTGCAAATGAGCAGTTCTTC. This encodes CASSLGGRAANEQFF. The chain couples TRBV5-4 to TRBJ2-1, with D possibly TRBD1 on 5 matching bases. Germline V CDR1 and CDR2: SGHNT, YYREEE (reference sequence). The CDR3 sequence is 15 residues long. V was shortened by 0 bases and J by 7 bases, with 14 bases between the two germline ends.

The rearrangement uses TRBV19 and TRBJ2-3, with D perhaps TRBD2 (5 bases). Trimming removed 11 bases at V and 5 bases at J, with 17 bases between. Germline V gives CDR1 LNHDA, CDR2 SQIVND (reference sequence). The CDR3 covers 13 residues. CDR3 in amino acids: CAGAWTDGDTQYF. In DNA form, the CDR3 reads TGTGCCGGTGCTTGGACTGACGGAGATACGCAGTATTTT.

The chain recombines TRBV6-1 with TRBJ2-7; 11 nucleotides line up with TRBD2. Germline lookup yields CDR1 MNHNS and CDR2 SASEGT. Trimming cost V 6 bases and J 4 bases; bases outside gene matches: 8. The CDR3 runs 15 residues. CDR3 coding DNA: TGTGCCAGCAGGGATAGCGGGAGGGCCTCATACGAGCAGTACTTC. Encoded protein: CASRDSGRASYEQYF.

This chain connects TRBV15 to TRBJ2-5; 7 nucleotides agree with TRBD2. This CDR3 is built from 17 residues. Germline loops: CDR1 LNHNV, CDR2 YYDKDF (reference sequence). J gave up 1 base and V 1 base, and 9 bases lay outside the gene matches. CDR3: CATSRGQASGVQETQYF. In DNA, the CDR3 is TGTGCCACCAGCAGAGGGCAGGCTAGCGGAGTCCAAGAGACCCAGTACTTC.

This chain uses TRBV7-9 with TRBJ1-1; D call uncertain. This CDR3 is built from 14 residues. Per germline, CDR1 SEHNR and CDR2 FQNEAQ (reference sequence). Trimming took 5 bases from V and 0 from J, leaving 10 bases between them. The CDR3 sequence is CASSERGLNTEAFF. Here the CDR3 DNA reads TGTGCCAGCAGCGAGCGGGGATTGAACACTGAAGCTTTCTTT.

In its sample, this clone was seen once. The V and J genes are TRBV5-6 and TRBJ2-7; 7 bases are a match to TRBD1. Trimming at V came to 1 base and at J to 6 bases, leaving 13 bases not matched to a gene. Germline V lookup: CDR1 SGHDT, CDR2 YYEEEE. This CDR3 has 16 amino acids. This chain's CDR3 is CASSLQWAGGLFEQYF. DNA for the CDR3: TGTGCCAGCAGCTTGCAGTGGGCAGGGGGATTGTTCGAGCAGTACTTC.

This rearrangement joins TRBV5-4 to TRBJ2-7; possibly TRBD1 for D (6 bases). The CDR3 is 13 residues long. Trimming removed 2 bases from V and 6 bases from J, with 12 bases in between. Germline V gives CDR1 SGHNT, CDR2 YYREEE (reference sequence). CDR3 in DNA: TGTGCCAGCAGCTTAACAGGGCTTCGCGAGCAGTACTTC. As protein: CASSLTGLREQYF.

V gene TRBV11-2 combines with J gene TRBJ2-1; D is undetermined. Trimming removed 0 bases at V and 7 bases at J, with 10 bases between. Germline V gene lookup returns CDR1 SGHAT and CDR2 FQNNGV. This CDR3 is built from 14 residues. The CDR3 coding sequence is TGTGCCAGCAGCTTAGAGAGAACGGCTAATGAGCAGTTCTTC. Encoded protein: CASSLERTANEQFF.

V is TRBV11-2 and J is TRBJ2-7; TRBD1 might be the D (5 bases). Trimming left V 1 base short and J 5 bases short, with 9 bases between. From germline, CDR1 is SGHAT and CDR2 FQNNGV. The CDR3 contains 13 residues. CDR3 sequence reads: CASSLAGLNEQYF. CDR3 DNA: TGTGCCAGCAGCTTAGCAGGGCTCAACGAGCAGTACTTC.

The chain combines TRBV18 with TRBJ2-5; either TRBD1 or TRBD2 may fit D (5 bases each). V was trimmed by 3 bases and J by 7 bases, leaving 18 bases between them. This CDR3 region has 15 residues. Germline CDR1 KGHSH, CDR2 LQKENI. CDR3 amino acids: CASSPGEGPLGTQYF. CDR3 sequence (DNA): TGTGCCAGCTCACCGGGCGAGGGGCCCCTGGGGACCCAGTACTTC.

The V call is TRBV6-6, the J call TRBJ2-2; D is unresolved. The length of the CDR3 is 15 residues. Trimming removed 0 bases from V and 4 bases from J, with 9 bases in between. Germline V CDR1 and CDR2: MNHNY, SVGAGI (reference sequence). CDR3 DNA sequence: TGTGCCAGCAGTTACTCATCCCCCCGCACCGGGGAGCTGTTTTTT. It is translated as CASSYSSPRTGELFF.

The CDR3 DNA reads as TGTGCCAGCAGTTTATGGGGACAGGGATTAGCCAAAAACATTCAGTACTTC. Protein product: CASSLWGQGLAKNIQYF. V gene TRBV28 combines with J gene TRBJ2-4, with 9 nucleotides matching TRBD1. CDR3 length: 17 residues. The ends lost 0 bases at V and 0 bases at J; junction bases unmatched: 3. Germline-derived CDR1 and CDR2 are MDHEN and SYDVKM.

This chain links TRBV27 with TRBJ1-2, with 10 bases aligning to TRBD1. V lost 5 bases, J lost 4 bases, and 1 base stayed unmatched. CDR1 and CDR2 (germline): MNHEY, SMNVEV (reference sequence). The CDR3 extends over 13 amino acids. The CDR3 DNA is TGTGCCAGCAGTGGACAGGGGGGCTATGGCTACACCTTC. It codes for CASSGQGGYGYTF.

This clone has a handful of counts. The gene calls are TRBV19 and TRBJ2-7; maybe TRBD1 (6 bases). Trimming removed 5 bases from V and 7 bases from J, with 9 bases in between. CDR3 length: 11 amino acids. Germline V CDR1 and CDR2: LNHDA, SQIVND (reference sequence). The CDR3: CASSYGQEQYF. DNA of the CDR3: TGTGCCAGTAGTTACGGACAGGAGCAGTACTTC.

The CDR3 region has the DNA TGTGCCAGCAGTTTGCTAGGTGAAAAACTGTTTTTT. Residues: CASSLLGEKLFF. The chain has TRBV28 and TRBJ1-4; D is undetermined. The CDR3 loop spans 12 amino acids. Trimming removed 3 bases from V and 7 bases from J, with 6 bases in between. Germline V lookup: CDR1 MDHEN, CDR2 SYDVKM.

As for this clone: Distinct nucleotide sequences in the sample also encode this CDR3. The chain has TRBV29-1 and TRBJ2-7, with 11 bases that match TRBD2. Germline V gene sequence: CDR1 SQVTM, CDR2 ANQGSEA. V shed 6 bases, J shed 3 bases, and the junction held 1 base outside the gene matches. The CDR3 has 12 amino acids. In nucleotides, the CDR3 is TGCAGCGTCACTAGCGGGAGCTACGAGCAGTACTTC. Its protein is CSVTSGSYEQYF.

The chain has TRBV20-1 and TRBJ2-2; D is undetermined. Trimming stripped 7 bases from V and 5 bases from J, with 8 bases between. Germline V gives CDR1 DFQATT, CDR2 SNEGSKA (reference sequence). There are 11 residues in the CDR3. This chain's CDR3 is CSVSETGELFF. Written as DNA, the CDR3 is TGCAGTGTTAGTGAGACCGGGGAGCTGTTTTTT.

The chain combines TRBV7-2 with TRBJ2-7; D unclear. This CDR3 is 13 amino acids long. Between the trimmed V and J ends, which lost 5 bases and 6 bases, there was a span of 14 bases. Germline assignment: CDR1 SGHTA and CDR2 FQGNSA. In nucleotides, the CDR3 is TGTGCCAGCAGCCTGAACCCATCAGGCGAGCAGTACTTC. Amino acid sequence: CASSLNPSGEQYF.

The rearrangement joins TRBV5-4 to TRBJ1-3, with 7 bases identical to TRBD1. This CDR3 contains 17 residues. Germline values: CDR1 SGHNT, CDR2 YYREEE (reference sequence). Unmatched junction bases numbered 10, after V lost 4 bases and J lost 0 bases. The CDR3 here is CASSLSTGLSSGNTIYF. In DNA, the CDR3 is TGTGCCAGCAGCCTATCGACAGGGCTTAGCTCTGGAAACACCATATATTTT. Looking up the rest from reference TRBV5-4 and TRBJ1-3 gives the full variable domain: ETGVTQSPTHLIKTRGQQVTLRCSSQSGHNTVSWYQQALGQGPQFIFQYYREEENGRGNFPPRFSGLQFPNYSSELNVNALELDDSALYLCASSLSTGLSSGNTIYFGEGSWLTVV.

This sequence joins TRBV15 and TRBJ2-7, with TRBD2 as a possible D gene (5 bases). This CDR3 comprises 15 residues. V lost 0 bases and J 3 bases, leaving 12 bases between the germline ends. Germline CDR1 LNHNV, CDR2 YYDKDF (reference sequence). The DNA for the CDR3 is TGTGCCACCAGCAGAGAGAAAAGCGGTTACTACGAGCAGTACTTC. Protein: CATSREKSGYYEQYF.

This rearrangement joins TRBV28 to TRBJ2-7; the match to TRBD2 covers 10 bases. The CDR3 sequence is 14 residues long. Germline V gene lookup returns CDR1 MDHEN and CDR2 SYDVKM. Trimming took 7 bases from V and 1 from J; bases not matched to a gene: 4. The CDR3 is CASMASGRSYEQYF. As DNA, the CDR3 is TGTGCCAGCATGGCTAGCGGGAGATCCTACGAGCAGTACTTC.